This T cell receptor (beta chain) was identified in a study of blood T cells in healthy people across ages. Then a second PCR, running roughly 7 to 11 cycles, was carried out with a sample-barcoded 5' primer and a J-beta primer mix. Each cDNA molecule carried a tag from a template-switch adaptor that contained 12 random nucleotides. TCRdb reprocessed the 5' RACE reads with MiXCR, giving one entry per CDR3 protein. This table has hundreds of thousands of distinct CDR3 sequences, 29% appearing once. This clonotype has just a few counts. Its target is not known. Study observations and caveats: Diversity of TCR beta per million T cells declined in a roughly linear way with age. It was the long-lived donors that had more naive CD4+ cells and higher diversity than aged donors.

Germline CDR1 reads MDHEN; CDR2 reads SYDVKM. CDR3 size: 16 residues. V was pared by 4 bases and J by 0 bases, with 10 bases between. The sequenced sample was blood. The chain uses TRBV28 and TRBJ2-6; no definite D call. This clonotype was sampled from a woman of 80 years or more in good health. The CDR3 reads CASSSYLYSGANVLTF. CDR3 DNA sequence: TGTGCCAGCAGTTCATATCTGTACTCTGGGGCCAACGTCCTGACTTTC. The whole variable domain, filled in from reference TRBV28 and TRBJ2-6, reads DVKVTQSSRYLVKRTGEKVFLECVQDMDHENMFWYRQDPGLGLRLIYFSYDVKMKEKGDIPEGYSVSREKKERFSLILESASTNQTSMYLCASSSYLYSGANVLTFGAGSRLTVL.